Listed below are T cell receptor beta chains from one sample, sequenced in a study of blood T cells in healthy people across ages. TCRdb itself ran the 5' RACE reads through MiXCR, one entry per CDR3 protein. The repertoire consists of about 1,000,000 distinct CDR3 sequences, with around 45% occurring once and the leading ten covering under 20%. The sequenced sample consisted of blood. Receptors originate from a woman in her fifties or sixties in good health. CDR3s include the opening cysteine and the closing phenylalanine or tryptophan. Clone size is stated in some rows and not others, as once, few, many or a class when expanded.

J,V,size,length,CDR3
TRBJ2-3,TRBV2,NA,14,CASRTSPGTDTQYF
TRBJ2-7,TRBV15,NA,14,CATRRRDRPYEQYF
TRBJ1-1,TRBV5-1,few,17,CASSLEGGQGVNTEAFF
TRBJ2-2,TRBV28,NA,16,CASSLAGRVGTGELFF
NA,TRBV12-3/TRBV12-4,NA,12,CASSPSRGEQYF
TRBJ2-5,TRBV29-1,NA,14,CSVVLAGAEETQYF
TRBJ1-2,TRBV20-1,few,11,CSAGQGYGYTF
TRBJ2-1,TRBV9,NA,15,CASSVGGDSYNEQFF
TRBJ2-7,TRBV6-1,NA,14,CASSENLRSYEQYF
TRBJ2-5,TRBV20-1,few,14,CSARTLDRGKTQYF
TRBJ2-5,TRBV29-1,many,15,CSVEVSGTGWQTQYF
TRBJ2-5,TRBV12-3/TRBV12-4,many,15,CASSSGLAGSETQYF
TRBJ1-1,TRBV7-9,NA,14,CASGRGGRVTEAFF
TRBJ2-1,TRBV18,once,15,CASSPPASGRHEQFF
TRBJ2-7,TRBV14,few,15,CASSHAGTGPYEQYF
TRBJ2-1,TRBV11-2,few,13,CASSLVSLNEQFF
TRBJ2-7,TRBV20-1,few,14,CSASRDRGPNEQYF
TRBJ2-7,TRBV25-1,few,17,CASSPGTRGSYYYEQYF
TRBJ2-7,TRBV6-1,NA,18,CASSVGVAGGSSSYEQYF
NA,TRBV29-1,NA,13,CSVETSGRGEQYF
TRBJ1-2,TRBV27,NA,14,CASSLAGKRGGYTF
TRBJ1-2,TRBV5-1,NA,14,CASKKLPANYGYTF
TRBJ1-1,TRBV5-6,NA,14,CASSLGTGPGGAFF
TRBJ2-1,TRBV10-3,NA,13,CAIKAEGVNEQFF
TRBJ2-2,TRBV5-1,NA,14,CASSGGGASGELFF
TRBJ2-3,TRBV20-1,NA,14,CSATSGRAVDTQYF
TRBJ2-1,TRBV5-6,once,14,CASSSDAGWDEQFF
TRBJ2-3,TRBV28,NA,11,CASHREGTQYF
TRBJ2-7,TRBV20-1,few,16,CSASPKQGVGRYEQYF
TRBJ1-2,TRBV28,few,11,CASHGARGYTF
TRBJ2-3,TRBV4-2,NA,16,CASSQELAGAPDTQYF
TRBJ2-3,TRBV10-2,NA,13,CASSGDRGDTQYF
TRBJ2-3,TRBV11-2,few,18,CASSLFAGGPIGTDTQYF
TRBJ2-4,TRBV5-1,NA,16,CASSTKPEGAKNIQYF
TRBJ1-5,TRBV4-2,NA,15,CASSQEEANNQPQHF
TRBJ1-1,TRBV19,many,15,CASSSPDILKTEAFF